The 21 T cell receptor beta chains below come from one sample, sequenced in a study of blood T cell repertoires in COVID-19. Only in-frame clones appear in the TCRdb table, and some are missing; sequencing was by immunoSEQ multiplex PCR. The repertoire holds under 95,000 clones, with approximately 88% as singletons. The material sequenced was peripheral blood. The receptors here all came from an elderly woman with active or convalescent COVID-19.

V and J are TRBV25-1 and TRBJ2-4; D perhaps matches TRBD2 (6 bases). V lost 4 bases, J lost 6 bases, and 7 bases lay in between. Looked up from germline, CDR1 is MGHDK and CDR2 is SYGVNS. The CDR3 spans 12 residues. The CDR3 DNA is TGTGCCAGCAGTGCCGGGGGAAACATTCAGTACTTC. Protein: CASSAGGNIQYF.

The chain employs TRBV7-9 and TRBJ1-4, with 7 bases lining up with TRBD1. V was pared by 5 bases and J by 5 bases, with 14 bases of the junction left unmatched. The CDR3 extends over 17 amino acids. Germline values: CDR1 SEHNR, CDR2 FQNEAQ (reference sequence). CDR3 DNA: TGTGCCAGCAGCCGCCGAACAGGGGCGATCCCGAATGAAAAACTGTTTTTT. It is translated as CASSRRTGAIPNEKLFF.

The CDR3 is CAWSGTVGGQPQHF. The CDR3, as DNA: TGTGCCTGGAGCGGGACAGTAGGAGGTCAGCCCCAGCATTTT. The V gene is TRBV30, the J gene TRBJ1-5; 7 bases fit TRBD1. Germline V gene lookup returns CDR1 GTSNPN and CDR2 SVGIG (reference sequence). The trim removed 3 bases at V and 6 bases at J, leaving 8 bases unmatched. CDR3 length equals 14 residues.

The CDR3 coding sequence is TGTGCCAGCACCCGGACAGGGCAGTCCTATGGCTACACCTTC. Protein sequence: CASTRTGQSYGYTF. The chain links TRBV6-5 to TRBJ1-2; TRBD1 matches 8 bases. The CDR3 covers 14 residues. The V gene's germline CDR1 is MNHEY and CDR2 SVGAGI. V shed 7 bases and J 4 bases; nucleotides not matched to a gene: 8.

This chain connects TRBV15 to TRBJ2-1, with 12 bases matching TRBD2. The CDR3 loop spans 14 amino acids. With V trimmed by 0 bases and J by 13 bases, 4 bases remained unmatched. Germline V gene sequence: CDR1 LNHNV, CDR2 YYDKDF (reference sequence). CDR3 amino acids: CATSRELAGGPQFF. CDR3 bases: TGTGCCACCAGCAGAGAGCTAGCGGGAGGGCCCCAGTTCTTC.

This rearrangement joins TRBV6-5 to TRBJ1-1; TRBD1 agrees at 9 bases. J was trimmed by 1 base and V by 4 bases; bases with no gene match: 4. CDR1 and CDR2 (germline): MNHEY, SVGAGI. The CDR3 runs 15 residues. The CDR3 DNA reads TGTGCCAGCAGTTCGGTACAGGGGGCGAACACTGAAGCTTTCTTT. Its translation: CASSSVQGANTEAFF.

The chain carries TRBV6-2 or TRBV6-3 and TRBJ2-1; 11 bases are a match to TRBD2. Germline V lookup: CDR1 MNHEY, CDR2 SVGEGT. The CDR3 has 15 residues. Unmatched junction bases numbered 4, after V lost 2 bases and J lost 7 bases. This CDR3 reads CASSYPSSGGNEQFF. The CDR3 nucleotides read TGTGCCAGCAGTTACCCCTCTAGCGGGGGGAATGAGCAGTTCTTC.

This rearrangement joins TRBV7-8 to TRBJ1-5; possible D gene TRBD1, 6 bases. This CDR3 region has 15 residues. The germline CDR1 and CDR2 sequences are SGHVS and FQNEAQ. Trimming took off 3 bases at V and 3 bases at J, with 12 bases between the two ends. CDR3 loop: CASSFGQSPNQPQHF. For the CDR3, the DNA is TGTGCCAGCAGCTTCGGACAGTCCCCCAATCAGCCCCAGCATTTT.

V gene TRBV10-3 combines with J gene TRBJ1-6; D is uncertain. CDR1 ENHRY and CDR2 SYGVKD come from the germline V gene. The germline V and J ends were trimmed by 11 bases and 4 bases, with 9 bases remaining between them. CDR3 length: 12 residues. In DNA form, the CDR3 reads TGTGCCGCACACGATTATAATTCACCCCTCCACTTT. It codes for CAAHDYNSPLHF.

The chain carries TRBV29-1 and TRBJ2-7; possibly TRBD2 for D (5 bases). CDR1 is SQVTM, CDR2 ANQGSEA, per germline. V lost 6 bases to trimming and J lost 6 bases, with 18 bases between them. The CDR3 contains 13 residues. In DNA, the CDR3 is TGCAGCGTCCTCGAGAGTCGTGGGAGCGAGCAGTACTTC. Translation gives CSVLESRGSEQYF.

This rearrangement joins TRBV5-1 to TRBJ2-3; 11 bases agree with TRBD2. The germline V gene encodes CDR1 SGHRS and CDR2 YFSETQ. This CDR3 spans 16 amino acids. V shed 3 bases, J shed 3 bases, and the junction held 6 bases outside the gene matches. The CDR3 sequence is CASSWGLADVTDTQYF. For the CDR3, the DNA is TGCGCCAGCAGCTGGGGACTAGCGGATGTAACAGATACGCAGTATTTT.

The chain is built from TRBV6-6 and TRBJ1-2, with 7 bases matching TRBD1. The germline V gene has CDR1 MNHNY and CDR2 SVGAGI (reference sequence). This CDR3 spans 16 amino acids. V was pared by 3 bases and J by 4 bases, with 11 bases of the junction left unmatched. CDR3 nucleotides: TGTGCCAGCAGTTATTTCGGACAGGTCGTTCCCTATGGCTACACCTTC. Translating it yields CASSYFGQVVPYGYTF.

This clone appeared a few times. The CDR3 bases are TGCGCCAGCAGCTCCCTAACAGGGATCGATGAGCAGTTCTTC. This gives the protein CASSSLTGIDEQFF. V and J are TRBV5-1 and TRBJ2-1, with D perhaps matching TRBD1 (6 bases). Germline CDR1 reads SGHRS; CDR2 reads YFSETQ. V dropped 3 bases and J dropped 8 bases, with 15 bases sitting between them. The CDR3 runs to 14 residues.

This clone was recorded a few times. This chain joins TRBV19 and TRBJ1-5; 7 nucleotides line up with TRBD1. This CDR3 spans 18 amino acids. V trimming: 9 bases; J trimming: 0 bases; junction bases outside the gene matches: 17. Germline loops: CDR1 LNHDA, CDR2 SQIVND (reference sequence). CDR3 region: CASHPGGWTGGSNQPQHF. For the CDR3, the DNA is TGTGCCAGCCACCCAGGGGGGTGGACCGGTGGTAGCAATCAGCCCCAGCATTTT.

The CDR3, as DNA: TGTGCCAGCAGCGTAGTTGAAGGGCGGGGGGAGCAGTTCTTC. It translates to CASSVVEGRGEQFF. The rearrangement links TRBV9 to TRBJ2-1, with 7 bases that match TRBD2. The germline gives CDR1 SGDLS, CDR2 YYNGEE. The CDR3 runs 14 residues. The V segment lost 0 bases and the J segment 10 bases; nucleotides outside the gene matches: 7.

This clone was detected once. The chain is built from TRBV7-6 and TRBJ1-1; TRBD1 might be the D (5 bases). CDR3 size: 13 residues. Looked up from germline, CDR1 is SGHVS and CDR2 is FNYEAQ. V shed 3 bases and J shed 2 bases, with 7 bases lying between them. This CDR3 reads CASSLQGNTEAFF. CDR3 in DNA: TGTGCCAGCAGCTTGCAGGGAAACACTGAAGCTTTCTTT.

The CDR3 region is CASSLSIRLAVSEQFF. For the CDR3, the DNA is TGTGCCAGCAGTTTATCGATACGACTAGCGGTCTCTGAGCAGTTCTTC. The chain uses TRBV27 and TRBJ2-1, with TRBD2 matching over 9 bases. The CDR3 is 16 amino acids. Germline lookup yields CDR1 MNHEY and CDR2 SMNVEV (reference sequence). Trimming took 0 bases from V and 9 from J; bases not matched to a gene: 9.

Notes on this clone: Its ends do not fully match the called genes, so a read error is possible. Other DNA sequences from this sample encode an identical CDR3 as well. The chain combines TRBV18 with TRBJ1-6; 12 bases line up with TRBD1. Germline CDR1 KGHSH, CDR2 LQKENI. The CDR3 has 14 amino acids. For the CDR3, the DNA is TGTGCCAGCTCACCGGGACAGGGGGCTTCACCACTCCACTTT. Its protein product is CASSPGQGASPLHF.

There are a few counts of this clone. The rearrangement joins TRBV6-1 to TRBJ2-3, with D perhaps matching TRBD2 (6 bases). The germline V gene has CDR1 MNHNS and CDR2 SASEGT. V lost 3 bases to trimming and J lost 0 bases, with 10 bases between them. The CDR3 is 15 amino acids. The CDR3 spells CASSEASGSTDTQYF. CDR3 sequence (DNA): TGTGCCAGCAGTGAGGCGAGCGGGAGCACAGATACGCAGTATTTT.

This chain links TRBV27 with TRBJ2-2, with 8 bases lining up with TRBD2. V dropped 0 bases and J dropped 6; count of bases not matched to a gene: 6. The CDR3 extends over 16 amino acids. The germline V gene encodes CDR1 MNHEY and CDR2 SMNVEV (reference sequence). CDR3 nucleotide sequence: TGTGCCAGCAGTTTATCAAGCGGGAGACGGGCCGGGGAGCTGTTTTTT. It is translated as CASSLSSGRRAGELFF.

The chain employs TRBV23-1 and TRBJ2-1, with D tentatively TRBD2 (6 bases). TRBV23-1 is assigned to the ORF class and has an uncertain function. The CDR3 consists of 17 residues. V was pared by 0 bases and J by 6 bases, with 18 bases between. The CDR3: CASSQSPRDSFPNEQFF. DNA of the CDR3: TGCGCCAGCAGTCAATCCCCCCGGGACTCATTCCCCAATGAGCAGTTCTTC.